This TCR beta chain was obtained from a study of T cells in Graves' hyperthyroidism and ophthalmopathy. At least ten counts were recorded for this clonotype. Using RNA transcripts as the source, TCR beta CDR3 regions were amplified. Researchers ran a first-round RT-PCR on the TCR CDR3 using the HTBI primer set. TCRdb redid the calling of the multiplex PCR reads with MiXCR, one entry per CDR3 protein. The sample carries under 300,000 distinct CDR3 sequences, 13% to 15% recorded once. With 7 bases removed from V and 4 bases from J, the gap between germline ends came to 25 bases. The CDR3 runs 18 residues. Germline CDR1 and CDR2: MDHEN and SYDVKM.

This rearrangement joins TRBV28 to TRBJ1-4, with no clear D. Sequences were obtained from blood. The source is a middle-aged woman with Graves' hyperthyroidism that later progressed to Graves' ophthalmopathy. The CDR3 DNA is TGTGCCAGCAAAAAACTCCGCCTCAAAGGAGTACTTAATGAAAAACTGTTTTTT. It translates to CASKKLRLKGVLNEKLFF.